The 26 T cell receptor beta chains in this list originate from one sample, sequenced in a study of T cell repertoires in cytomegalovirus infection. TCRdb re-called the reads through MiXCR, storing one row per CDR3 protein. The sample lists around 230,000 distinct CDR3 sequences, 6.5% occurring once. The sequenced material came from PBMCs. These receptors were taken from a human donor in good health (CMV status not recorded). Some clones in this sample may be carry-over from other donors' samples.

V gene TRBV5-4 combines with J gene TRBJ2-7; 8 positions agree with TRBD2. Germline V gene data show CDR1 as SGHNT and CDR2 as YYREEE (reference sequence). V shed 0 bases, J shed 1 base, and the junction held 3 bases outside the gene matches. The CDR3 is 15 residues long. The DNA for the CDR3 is TGTGCCAGCAGCTTGGCCGGGGGGGGGTCCTACGAGCAGTACTTC. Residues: CASSLAGGGSYEQYF.

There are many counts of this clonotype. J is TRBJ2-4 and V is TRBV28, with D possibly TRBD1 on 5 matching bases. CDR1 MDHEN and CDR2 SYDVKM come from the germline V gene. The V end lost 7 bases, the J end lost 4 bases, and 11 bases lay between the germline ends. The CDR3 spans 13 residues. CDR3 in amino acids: CASTETAKNIQYF. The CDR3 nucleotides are TGTGCCAGCACCGAGACAGCGAAAAACATTCAGTACTTC.

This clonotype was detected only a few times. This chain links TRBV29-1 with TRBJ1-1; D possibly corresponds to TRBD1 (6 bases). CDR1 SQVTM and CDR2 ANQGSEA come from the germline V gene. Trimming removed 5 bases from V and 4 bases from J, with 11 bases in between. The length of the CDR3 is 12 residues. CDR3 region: CSVRLGGTEAFF. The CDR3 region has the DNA TGCAGCGTTCGACTAGGGGGCACTGAAGCTTTCTTT.

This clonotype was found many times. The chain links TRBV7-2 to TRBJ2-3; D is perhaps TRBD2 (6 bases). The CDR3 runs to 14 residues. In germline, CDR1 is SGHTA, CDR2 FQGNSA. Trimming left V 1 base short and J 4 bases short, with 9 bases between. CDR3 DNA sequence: TGTGCCAGCAGCTTAGGGGGAGGCGCAGATACGCAGTATTTT. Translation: CASSLGGGADTQYF.

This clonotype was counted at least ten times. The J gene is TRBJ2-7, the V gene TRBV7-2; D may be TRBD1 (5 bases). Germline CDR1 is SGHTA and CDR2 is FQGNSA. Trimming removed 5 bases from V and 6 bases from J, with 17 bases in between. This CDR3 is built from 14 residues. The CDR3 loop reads CASSRFGSGAEQYF. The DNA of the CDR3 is TGTGCCAGCAGCCGCTTCGGCAGTGGGGCCGAGCAGTACTTC.

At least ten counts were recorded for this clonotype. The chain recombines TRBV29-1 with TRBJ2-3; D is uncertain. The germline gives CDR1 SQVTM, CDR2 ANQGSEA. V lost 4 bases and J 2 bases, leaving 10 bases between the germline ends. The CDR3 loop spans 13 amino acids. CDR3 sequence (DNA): TGCAGCGTTGGAGGAACGGTCACAGATACGCAGTATTTT. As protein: CSVGGTVTDTQYF.

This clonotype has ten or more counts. The CDR3 nucleotides are TGTGCCAGCAGCTCCTCGGGGGACCCACGTACTTACGAGCAGTACTTC. Translated: CASSSSGDPRTYEQYF. The chain recombines TRBV28 with TRBJ2-7; D is perhaps TRBD2 (6 bases). The length of the CDR3 is 16 residues. Trimming took off 6 bases at V and 4 bases at J, with 22 bases between the two ends. From germline, CDR1 is MDHEN and CDR2 SYDVKM. Together with reference TRBV28 and TRBJ2-7, the CDR3 gives the full variable domain: DVKVTQSSRYLVKRTGEKVFLECVQDMDHENMFWYRQDPGLGLRLIYFSYDVKMKEKGDIPEGYSVSREKKERFSLILESASTNQTSMYLCASSSSGDPRTYEQYFGPGTRLTVT.

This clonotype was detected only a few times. The CDR3 bases are TGTGCCAGCAGCGAAGCGGCTGGAAACACCATATATTTT. This sequence encodes CASSEAAGNTIYF. This sequence joins TRBV11-3 and TRBJ1-3; D not certain. Per the germline V gene, CDR1 is SGHNT and CDR2 is YENEEA. V was cut by 5 bases and J by 2 bases, with 7 bases left in between. The CDR3 extends over 13 amino acids.

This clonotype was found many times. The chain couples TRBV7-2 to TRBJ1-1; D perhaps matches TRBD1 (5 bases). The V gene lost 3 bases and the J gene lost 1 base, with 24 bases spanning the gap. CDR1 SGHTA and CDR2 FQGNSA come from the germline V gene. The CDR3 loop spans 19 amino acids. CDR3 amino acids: CASSFFSWWDGAENTEAFF. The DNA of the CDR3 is TGTGCCAGCAGCTTCTTTAGCTGGTGGGACGGGGCGGAGAACACTGAAGCTTTCTTT.

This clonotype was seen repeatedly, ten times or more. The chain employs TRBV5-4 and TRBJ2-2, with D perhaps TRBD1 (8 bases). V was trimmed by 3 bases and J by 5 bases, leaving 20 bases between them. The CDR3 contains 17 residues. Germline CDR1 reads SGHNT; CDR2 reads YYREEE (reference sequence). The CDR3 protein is CASSWGGMGQDTGELFF. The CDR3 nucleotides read TGTGCCAGCAGCTGGGGAGGGATGGGACAGGATACCGGGGAGCTGTTTTTT.

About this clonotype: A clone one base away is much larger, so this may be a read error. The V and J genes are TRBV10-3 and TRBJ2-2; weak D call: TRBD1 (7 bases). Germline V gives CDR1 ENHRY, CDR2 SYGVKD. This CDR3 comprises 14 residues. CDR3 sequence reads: CPIRSSGGTGELFF. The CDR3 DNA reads TGTCCCATCAGGTCGTCAGGGGGGACCGGGGAGCTGTTTTTT.

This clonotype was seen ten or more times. The CDR3 DNA follows: TGCAGCGTTGAAGGCACGACCTACGAGCAGTACTTC. It encodes CSVEGTTYEQYF. V is TRBV29-1 and J is TRBJ2-7; unclear D gene. Trimming left V 1 base short and J 2 bases short, with 6 bases between. The germline V gene has CDR1 SQVTM and CDR2 ANQGSEA. The CDR3 length is 12 residues.

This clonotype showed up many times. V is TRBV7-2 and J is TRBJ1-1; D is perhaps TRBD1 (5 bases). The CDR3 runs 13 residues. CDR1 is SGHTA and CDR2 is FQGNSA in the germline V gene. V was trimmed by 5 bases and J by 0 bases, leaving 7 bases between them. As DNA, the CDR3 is TGTGCCAGCAGCGCGGGGCTGAACACTGAAGCTTTCTTT. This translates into CASSAGLNTEAFF.

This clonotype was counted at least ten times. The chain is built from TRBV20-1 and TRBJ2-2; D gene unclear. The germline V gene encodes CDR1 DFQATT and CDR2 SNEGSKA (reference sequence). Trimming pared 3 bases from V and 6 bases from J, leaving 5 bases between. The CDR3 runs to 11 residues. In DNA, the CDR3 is TGCAGTGCTAGTCGTCCCGGGGAGCTGTTTTTT. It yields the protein CSASRPGELFF.

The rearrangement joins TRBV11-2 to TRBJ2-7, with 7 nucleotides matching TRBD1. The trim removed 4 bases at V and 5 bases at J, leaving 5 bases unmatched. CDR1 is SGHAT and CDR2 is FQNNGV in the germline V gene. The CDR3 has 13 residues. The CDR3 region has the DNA TGTGCCAGCAGCTCCAGAGGACAGGACGAGCAGTACTTC. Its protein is CASSSRGQDEQYF.

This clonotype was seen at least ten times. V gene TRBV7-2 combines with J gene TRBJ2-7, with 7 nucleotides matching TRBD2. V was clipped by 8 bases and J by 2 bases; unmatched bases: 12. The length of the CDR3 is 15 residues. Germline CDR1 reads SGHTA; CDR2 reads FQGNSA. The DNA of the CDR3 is TGTGCCAGCGGAATAGGGACTACGGTAGCCTACGAGCAGTACTTC. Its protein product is CASGIGTTVAYEQYF.

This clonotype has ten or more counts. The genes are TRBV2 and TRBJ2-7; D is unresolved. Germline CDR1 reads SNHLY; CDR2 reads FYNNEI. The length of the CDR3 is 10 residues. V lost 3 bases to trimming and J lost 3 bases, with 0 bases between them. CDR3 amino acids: CASSDYEQYF. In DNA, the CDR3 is TGTGCCAGCAGTGACTACGAGCAGTACTTC.

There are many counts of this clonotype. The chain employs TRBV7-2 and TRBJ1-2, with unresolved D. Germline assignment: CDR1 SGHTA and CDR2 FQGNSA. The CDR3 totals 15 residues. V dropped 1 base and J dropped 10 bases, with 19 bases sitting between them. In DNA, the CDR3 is TGTGCCAGCAGCTTAGGGACGGGCACGATGGCCGACTACACCTTC. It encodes CASSLGTGTMADYTF.

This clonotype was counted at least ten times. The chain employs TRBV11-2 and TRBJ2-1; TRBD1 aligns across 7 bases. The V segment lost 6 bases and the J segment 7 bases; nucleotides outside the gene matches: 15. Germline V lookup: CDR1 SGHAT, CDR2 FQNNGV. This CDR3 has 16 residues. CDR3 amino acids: CASSLRPTWGQNEQFF. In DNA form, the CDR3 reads TGTGCCAGCAGTCTAAGACCCACCTGGGGACAGAATGAGCAGTTCTTC.

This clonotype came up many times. CDR3 nucleotide sequence: TGTGCCAGCAGCCTAGGACACACGAACACTGAAGCTTTCTTT. Translated, it gives CASSLGHTNTEAFF. V usage is TRBV28 and J usage is TRBJ1-1; TRBD1 is a possible D gene (5 bases). With 6 bases removed from V and 1 base from J, the gap between germline ends came to 12 bases. Germline V CDR1 and CDR2: MDHEN, SYDVKM. The CDR3 contains 14 residues.

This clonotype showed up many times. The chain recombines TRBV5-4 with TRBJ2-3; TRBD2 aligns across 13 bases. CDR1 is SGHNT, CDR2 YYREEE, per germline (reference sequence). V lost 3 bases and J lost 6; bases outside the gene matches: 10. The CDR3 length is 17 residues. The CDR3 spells CASSSQTGTSGIDTQYF. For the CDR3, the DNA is TGTGCCAGCAGCTCACAAACCGGGACTAGCGGGATCGATACGCAGTATTTT.

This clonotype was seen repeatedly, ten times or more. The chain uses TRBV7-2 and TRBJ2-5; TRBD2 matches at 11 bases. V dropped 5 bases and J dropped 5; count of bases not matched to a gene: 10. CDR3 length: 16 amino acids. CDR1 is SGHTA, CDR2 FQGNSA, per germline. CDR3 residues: CASSRRLAGMGETQYF. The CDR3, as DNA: TGTGCCAGCAGCCGGAGACTAGCGGGAATGGGGGAGACCCAGTACTTC.

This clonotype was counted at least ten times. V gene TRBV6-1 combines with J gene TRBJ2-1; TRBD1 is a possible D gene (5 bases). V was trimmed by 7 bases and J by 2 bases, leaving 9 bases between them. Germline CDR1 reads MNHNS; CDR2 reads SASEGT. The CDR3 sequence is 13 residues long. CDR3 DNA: TGTGCCAGCACCCTGGACACCTACAATGAGCAGTTCTTC. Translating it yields CASTLDTYNEQFF.

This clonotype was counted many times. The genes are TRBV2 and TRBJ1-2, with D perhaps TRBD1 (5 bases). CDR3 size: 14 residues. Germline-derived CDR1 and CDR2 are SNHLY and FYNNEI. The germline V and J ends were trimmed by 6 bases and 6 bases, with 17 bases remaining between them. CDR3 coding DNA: TGTGCCAGCAGGGCTACCGGGACTCCCAATGGCTACACCTTC. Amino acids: CASRATGTPNGYTF.

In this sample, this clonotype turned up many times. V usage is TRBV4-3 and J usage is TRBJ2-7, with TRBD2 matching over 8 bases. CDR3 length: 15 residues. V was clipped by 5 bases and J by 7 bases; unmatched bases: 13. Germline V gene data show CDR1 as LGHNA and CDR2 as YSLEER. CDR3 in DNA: TGCGCCAGCAGCTTGCGGGCGGGGGGCCCGGGGGAGCAGTACTTC. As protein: CASSLRAGGPGEQYF.

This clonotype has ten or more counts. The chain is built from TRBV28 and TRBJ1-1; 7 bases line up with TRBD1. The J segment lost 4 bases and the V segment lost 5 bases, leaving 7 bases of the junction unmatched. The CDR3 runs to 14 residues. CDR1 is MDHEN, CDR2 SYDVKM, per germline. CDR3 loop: CASSLTGDITEAFF. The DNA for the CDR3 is TGTGCCAGCAGTCTCACAGGGGATATCACTGAAGCTTTCTTT.